The clone carrying this T cell receptor beta chain has a count of ten or more. Its antigen is currently unknown. At one of its ends the junction is not consistent with the germline gene, which may arise from a read error. Each CDR3 protein gets one entry after TCRdb re-called the reads with MiXCR. The sample lists 250,000 or so distinct CDR3 sequences; less than 9.5% were seen once. This record belongs to a study of T cell repertoires in cytomegalovirus infection. This CDR3 has 13 residues. Germline V lookup: CDR1 SGHTA, CDR2 FQGNSA. Whole-study results and caveats: The cumulative frequency of public TCR beta families distinguished individuals who carried CMV together with the relevant HLA. HLA-C-restricted CMV-specific TCR beta clonotypes were dominant in the ex vivo response.

The receptor was derived from a human donor in good health (CMV status not recorded). Some clones in this sample may be carry-over from other donors' samples. This chain connects TRBV7-2 to TRBJ1-2, with D tentatively TRBD1 (5 bases). The sample taken for sequencing was PBMCs. The chain's CDR3 is CASRAATRTTQAF. The CDR3 coding sequence is TGTGCCAGCAGAGCAGCAACCCGGACAACGCAGGCCTTC. The whole variable domain, filled in from reference TRBV7-2 and TRBJ1-2, reads GAGVSQSPSNKVTEKGKDVELRCDPISGHTALYWYRQSLGQGLEFLIYFQGNSAPDKSGLPSDRFSAERTGGSVSTLTIQRTQQEDSAVYLCASRAATRTTQAFGSGTRLTVV.